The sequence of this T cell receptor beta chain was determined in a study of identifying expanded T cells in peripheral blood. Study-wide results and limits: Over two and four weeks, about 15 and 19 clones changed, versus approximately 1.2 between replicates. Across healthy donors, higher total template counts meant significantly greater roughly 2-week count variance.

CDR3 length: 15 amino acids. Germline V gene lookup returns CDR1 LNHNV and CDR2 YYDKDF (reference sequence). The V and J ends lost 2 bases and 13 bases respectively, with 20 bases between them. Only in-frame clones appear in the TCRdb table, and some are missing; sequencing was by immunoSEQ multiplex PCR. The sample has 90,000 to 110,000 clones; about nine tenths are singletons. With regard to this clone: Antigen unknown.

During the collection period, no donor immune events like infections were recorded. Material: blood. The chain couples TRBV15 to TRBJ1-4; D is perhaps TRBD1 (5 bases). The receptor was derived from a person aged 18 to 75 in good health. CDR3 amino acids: CATSRIGRSTGGLFF. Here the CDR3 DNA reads TGTGCCACCAGCAGAATTGGCAGGTCCACCGGGGGACTGTTTTTT.